The T cell receptor (beta chain) described here comes from a study of neurological immune-mediated disorders. This clonotype occurred a few times. Trimming took off 3 bases at V and 0 bases at J, with 13 bases between the two ends. This CDR3 has 15 amino acids. Germline CDR1 reads SGHDT; CDR2 reads YYEEEE. TCRdb itself ran the 5' RACE reads through MiXCR, one entry per CDR3 protein. Among 20,000 to 25,000 distinct CDR3 sequences listed, about 18% were seen once. This clonotype was obtained from a woman younger than 30 with multiple sclerosis. The sequenced sample consisted of CD8+ T cells from blood. The chain couples TRBV5-6 to TRBJ2-7; TRBD1 or TRBD2 may be the D gene (6 bases each). The CDR3: CASSSEGGRSYEQYF. The CDR3 DNA reads TGTGCCAGCAGCTCGGAGGGGGGACGCTCCTACGAGCAGTACTTC.